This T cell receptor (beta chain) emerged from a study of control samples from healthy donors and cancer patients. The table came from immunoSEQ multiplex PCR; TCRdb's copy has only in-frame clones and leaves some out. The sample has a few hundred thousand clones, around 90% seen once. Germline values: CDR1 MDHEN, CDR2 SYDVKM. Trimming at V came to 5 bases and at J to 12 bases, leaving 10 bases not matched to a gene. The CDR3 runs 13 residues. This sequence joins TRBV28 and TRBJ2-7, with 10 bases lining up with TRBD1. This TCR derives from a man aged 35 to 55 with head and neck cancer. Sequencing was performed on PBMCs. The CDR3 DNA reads TGTGCCAGCAGTACCTCCAAGACAGGGGGCCTGTACTTC. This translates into CASSTSKTGGLYF.